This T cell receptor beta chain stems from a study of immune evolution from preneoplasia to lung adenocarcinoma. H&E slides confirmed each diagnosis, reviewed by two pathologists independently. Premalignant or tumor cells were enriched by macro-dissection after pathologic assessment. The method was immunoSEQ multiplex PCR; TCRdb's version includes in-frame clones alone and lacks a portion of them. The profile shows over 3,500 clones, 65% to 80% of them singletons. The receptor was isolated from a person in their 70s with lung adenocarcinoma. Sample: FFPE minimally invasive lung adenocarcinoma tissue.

The CDR3 coding sequence is TGTGCCAGCAGTGAAGCCGGGGATGGCTACACCTTC. It yields the protein CASSEAGDGYTF. V usage is TRBV2 and J usage is TRBJ1-2, with D uncertain. There are 12 residues in the CDR3. Trimming pared 0 bases from V and 6 bases from J, leaving 5 bases between. Germline CDR1 reads SNHLY; CDR2 reads FYNNEI.